A selection of T cell receptor beta chains follows, all from one sample in a study of blood T cell repertoires in COVID-19. The table came from immunoSEQ multiplex PCR; TCRdb's copy has only in-frame clones and leaves some out. This table has about 110,000 clones, 70% to 90% appearing once. Material for sequencing was peripheral blood. Receptors were obtained from a human donor in a cohort sampled during active COVID-19. Each CDR3 is given with its conserved first and last residue. The D gene is left open where the match is weak. Rows may omit the clone size; those that give it use once, few, many or a size class.

d_call: NA; j_call: TRBJ1-3; v_call: TRBV7-2; clone_size: NA; cdr3_aa: CASSLVGGRNTIYF; cdr3_nt: TGTGCCAGCAGCTTAGTCGGAGGGCGAAACACCATATATTTT
d_call: TRBD2; j_call: TRBJ2-1; v_call: TRBV5-1; clone_size: NA; cdr3_aa: CASSSYGRGLGGTEQFF; cdr3_nt: TGCGCCAGCAGCTCCTATGGACGGGGACTAGGAGGGACTGAGCAGTTCTTC
d_call: TRBD2; j_call: TRBJ2-7; v_call: TRBV3-1/TRBV3-2; clone_size: NA; cdr3_aa: CASSQEGLAGDEQYF; cdr3_nt: TGTGCCAGCAGCCAAGAAGGACTAGCGGGAGACGAGCAGTACTTC
d_call: NA; j_call: TRBJ2-2; v_call: TRBV11-2; clone_size: NA; cdr3_aa: CASSFAATNTGELFF; cdr3_nt: TGTGCCAGCAGCTTTGCGGCTACTAACACCGGGGAGCTGTTTTTT
d_call: NA; j_call: TRBJ1-3; v_call: TRBV5-1; clone_size: NA; cdr3_aa: CASSLDGVSGNTIYF; cdr3_nt: TGCGCCAGCAGCTTGGACGGTGTCTCTGGAAACACCATATATTTT
d_call: NA; j_call: TRBJ1-4; v_call: TRBV18; clone_size: once; cdr3_aa: CASSPSNRTYSTNEKLFF; cdr3_nt: TGTGCCAGCTCACCGTCAAATCGGACATATTCAACTAATGAAAAACTGTTTTTT
d_call: NA; j_call: TRBJ2-5; v_call: TRBV5-8; clone_size: NA; cdr3_aa: CASSRVGTQLGTQYF; cdr3_nt: TGTGCCAGCAGCCGCGTGGGGACTCAATTAGGGACCCAGTACTTC
d_call: NA; j_call: TRBJ1-4; v_call: TRBV4-3; clone_size: once; cdr3_aa: CASSQDPTSATEKLFF; cdr3_nt: TGCGCCAGCAGCCAAGATCCAACTTCCGCAACTGAAAAACTGTTTTTT
d_call: TRBD1; j_call: TRBJ1-2; v_call: TRBV25-1; clone_size: NA; cdr3_aa: CASRSGTGGTYGYTF; cdr3_nt: TGTGCCAGCAGGTCCGGGACAGGGGGCACCTATGGCTACACCTTC
d_call: TRBD1; j_call: TRBJ2-7; v_call: TRBV12-3/TRBV12-4; clone_size: NA; cdr3_aa: CASRRDRSGEQYF; cdr3_nt: TGTGCCAGCAGAAGGGACAGGTCGGGCGAGCAGTACTTC
d_call: TRBD2; j_call: TRBJ2-3; v_call: TRBV5-1; clone_size: NA; cdr3_aa: CASSWQGLAGGDTQYF; cdr3_nt: TGCGCCAGCAGCTGGCAGGGACTAGCGGGAGGGGATACGCAGTATTTT
d_call: NA; j_call: TRBJ2-3; v_call: TRBV19; clone_size: NA; cdr3_aa: CASSETGTDTQYF; cdr3_nt: TGTGCCAGTAGTGAAACAGGGACAGATACGCAGTATTTT
d_call: TRBD1; j_call: TRBJ1-2; v_call: TRBV7-2; clone_size: once; cdr3_aa: CASSPLGTGKNGYTF; cdr3_nt: TGTGCCAGCAGCCCCCTTGGGACAGGGAAGAATGGCTACACCTTC
d_call: NA; j_call: TRBJ1-2; v_call: TRBV28; clone_size: NA; cdr3_aa: CASSGSYGYTF; cdr3_nt: TGTGCCAGCAGCGGTTCGTATGGCTACACCTTC
d_call: TRBD2; j_call: TRBJ2-1; v_call: TRBV2; clone_size: NA; cdr3_aa: CASRDMGLAENEQFF; cdr3_nt: TGTGCCAGCAGGGACATGGGACTAGCGGAGAATGAGCAGTTCTTC
d_call: TRBD2; j_call: TRBJ2-1; v_call: TRBV4-1; clone_size: NA; cdr3_aa: CASSQDHASGGAVKQFF; cdr3_nt: TGCGCCAGCAGCCAAGATCACGCTAGCGGGGGGGCCGTAAAGCAGTTCTTC
d_call: NA; j_call: TRBJ2-7; v_call: TRBV18; clone_size: NA; cdr3_aa: CASSLFKPGAGPTSYEQYF; cdr3_nt: TGTGCCAGCTCACTTTTCAAACCTGGGGCAGGTCCCACCTCCTACGAGCAGTACTTC
d_call: TRBD2; j_call: TRBJ2-1; v_call: TRBV6-2/TRBV6-3; clone_size: NA; cdr3_aa: CASSRAGGSYNEQFF; cdr3_nt: TGTGCCAGCAGCCGAGCGGGAGGCTCCTACAATGAGCAGTTCTTC
d_call: TRBD1; j_call: TRBJ2-2; v_call: TRBV5-6; clone_size: NA; cdr3_aa: CASSLVQGDTGELFF; cdr3_nt: TGTGCCAGCAGCTTGGTGCAGGGGGACACCGGGGAGCTGTTTTTT
d_call: TRBD2; j_call: TRBJ2-5; v_call: TRBV7-8; clone_size: NA; cdr3_aa: CASSFTAGVGQETQYF; cdr3_nt: TGTGCCAGCAGCTTTACAGCGGGAGTGGGGCAAGAGACCCAGTACTTC
d_call: NA; j_call: TRBJ1-1; v_call: TRBV7-2; clone_size: NA; cdr3_aa: CASSLGALNTEAFF; cdr3_nt: TGTGCCAGCAGCTTAGGGGCCCTGAACACTGAAGCTTTCTTT
d_call: TRBD2; j_call: TRBJ2-7; v_call: TRBV6-2/TRBV6-3; clone_size: NA; cdr3_aa: CASSLRRTSGGIYEQYF; cdr3_nt: TGTGCCAGCAGCCTCCGGAGGACTAGCGGGGGCATCTACGAGCAGTACTTC
d_call: NA; j_call: TRBJ1-1; v_call: TRBV12-5; clone_size: NA; cdr3_aa: CASGSPFVGHTNTEAFF; cdr3_nt: TGTGCTAGTGGTTCCCCCTTCGTAGGACACACCAACACTGAAGCTTTCTTT